The sequence of this TCR beta chain was determined in a study of control samples from healthy donors and cancer patients. V lost 6 bases and J 4 bases, leaving 18 bases between the germline ends. CDR3 length: 16 residues. Germline lookup yields CDR1 LNHDA and CDR2 SQIVND (reference sequence). This clone was seen repeatedly, ten times or more. TCRdb's table, derived via immunoSEQ multiplex PCR, lists solely in-frame clones and lacks some. Of about 68,000 clones in the sample, more than 80% were seen once. The receptor comes from a man aged 55 to 70 in good health. Sequencing was carried out using blood. V is TRBV19 and J is TRBJ1-4; D gene unclear. As DNA, the CDR3 is TGTGCCAGTAGCGCACCTGGAGGACTTATTAATGAAAAACTGTTTTTT. Its protein product is CASSAPGGLINEKLFF.